Below, 17 T cell receptor beta chains from the same sample are listed, as sequenced in a study of blood T cell repertoires in COVID-19. The data were produced by immunoSEQ multiplex PCR, yet TCRdb's version contains in-frame clones alone and is incomplete. The sample holds around 97,000 clones, over 65% seen once. Sequenced sample: peripheral blood. Every receptor here comes from a human donor in a cohort sampled during active COVID-19.

The rearrangement joins TRBV19 to TRBJ1-1; 9 positions match TRBD1. In germline, CDR1 is LNHDA, CDR2 SQIVND (reference sequence). After removal of 6 bases from V and 4 bases from J, the junction contained 6 bases not matched to a gene. The CDR3 is 14 amino acids. Here the CDR3 reads CASRRGQGGTEAFF. As DNA, the CDR3 is TGTGCCAGTAGAAGGGGACAGGGCGGCACTGAAGCTTTCTTT.

The chain carries TRBV19 and TRBJ1-5, with a tentative D call TRBD1 (6 bases). The germline V gene has CDR1 LNHDA and CDR2 SQIVND (reference sequence). The CDR3 is 16 residues long. Between the trimmed V and J ends, which lost 6 bases and 4 bases, there was a span of 19 bases. The CDR3 loop reads CASSNRVGIGNQPQHF. The CDR3 DNA reads as TGTGCCAGTAGCAACAGGGTCGGGATTGGAAATCAGCCCCAGCATTTT.

The genes are TRBV3-1 (or the pseudogene TRBV3-2) and TRBJ1-2, with D hard to call. The CDR3 extends over 13 amino acids. The ends were cut back, 8 bases at V and 3 bases at J, with 13 bases in the middle. Germline V CDR1 and CDR2: LGHDT, YNNKEL (reference sequence). CDR3 residues: CASGNGGDYGYTF. The CDR3 nucleotides read TGTGCCAGCGGGAACGGAGGAGACTATGGCTACACCTTC.

This chain's CDR3 is CSVRGAGDTEAFF. The CDR3 coding sequence is TGCAGCGTACGTGGGGCGGGGGACACTGAAGCTTTCTTT. The chain has TRBV29-1 and TRBJ1-1; D may be TRBD1 (5 bases). V was trimmed by 6 bases and J by 3 bases, leaving 14 bases between them. CDR1 and CDR2 (germline): SQVTM, ANQGSEA. The CDR3 spans 13 residues. The full variable domain, with the rest looked up from reference TRBV29-1 and TRBJ1-1, is SAVISQKPSRDICQRGTSLTIQCQVDSQVTMMFWYRQQPGQSLTLIATANQGSEATYESGFVIDKFPISRPNLTFSTLTVSNMSPEDSSIYLCSVRGAGDTEAFFGQGTRLTVV.

V gene TRBV15 combines with J gene TRBJ1-2; D is perhaps TRBD1 (5 bases). This CDR3 comprises 15 residues. V lost 0 bases, J lost 4 bases, and 12 bases lay in between. Germline values: CDR1 LNHNV, CDR2 YYDKDF (reference sequence). The CDR3 loop is CATSRDGGTFYGYTF. The CDR3 DNA sequence: TGTGCCACCAGCAGAGATGGGGGGACTTTCTATGGCTACACCTTC.

This sequence joins TRBV25-1 and TRBJ1-6; 8 bases line up with TRBD1. The ends lost 6 bases at V and 0 bases at J; junction bases unmatched: 7. Germline V gene data show CDR1 as MGHDK and CDR2 as SYGVNS. This CDR3 spans 17 amino acids. The CDR3 region has the DNA TGTGCCAGCAGCGAGTCGACAGGGGACTCCTATAATTCACCCCTCCACTTT. Translated: CASSESTGDSYNSPLHF.

The chain uses TRBV12-3 or TRBV12-4 and TRBJ1-3; D not resolved. The CDR3 is 10 residues long. V gave up 8 bases and J gave up 11 bases, with 10 bases separating them. CDR3 amino acids: CASGLVAIYF. The CDR3 DNA is TGTGCCAGCGGACTTGTAGCCATATATTTT.

The table lists this clone with a few counts. This chain links TRBV5-1 with TRBJ1-4, with unresolved D. The germline V and J ends were trimmed by 5 bases and 0 bases, with 17 bases remaining between them. CDR1 SGHRS and CDR2 YFSETQ come from the germline V gene. This CDR3 comprises 17 residues. The CDR3 reads CASSLQTSVATNEKLFF. CDR3 in DNA: TGCGCCAGCAGTTTACAAACCTCTGTCGCAACTAATGAAAAACTGTTTTTT.

V and J are TRBV5-1 and TRBJ1-1; a weak D match, TRBD1 (5 bases). Deletions cut 4 bases from V and 3 bases from J, with 10 bases between. The CDR3 is made up of 13 amino acids. CDR1 is SGHRS and CDR2 is YFSETQ in the germline V gene. CDR3: CASSPGGDTEAFF. DNA for the CDR3: TGCGCCAGCAGCCCAGGAGGGGACACTGAAGCTTTCTTT.

This clone is a singleton in its sample. The V and J genes are TRBV15 and TRBJ2-2; 10 nucleotides line up with TRBD1. After removal of 1 base from V and 4 bases from J, the junction contained 3 bases not matched to a gene. Germline CDR1 LNHNV, CDR2 YYDKDF (reference sequence). The CDR3 totals 16 residues. CDR3 amino acids: CATSRGGQGTTGELFF. CDR3 DNA sequence: TGTGCCACCAGCAGAGGGGGACAGGGGACCACCGGGGAGCTGTTTTTT. Full variable domain (missing parts from reference TRBV15 and TRBJ2-2): DAMVIQNPRYQVTQFGKPVTLSCSQTLNHNVMYWYQQKSSQAPKLLFHYYDKDFNNEADTPDNFQSRRPNTSFCFLDIRSPGLGDTAMYLCATSRGGQGTTGELFFGEGSRLTVL.

The rearrangement uses TRBV5-6 and TRBJ2-7; 7 bases agree with TRBD1. The CDR3 contains 13 residues. The V gene end was trimmed by 6 bases and the J gene end by 4 bases; junction bases not matched to a gene: 7. Per germline, CDR1 SGHDT and CDR2 YYEEEE. The CDR3 region has the DNA TGTGCCAGCACCTCCGACAGGGTTTACGAGCAGTACTTC. This encodes CASTSDRVYEQYF. Combining the CDR3 with reference TRBV5-6 and TRBJ2-7 gives the whole variable domain DAGVTQSPTHLIKTRGQQVTLRCSPKSGHDTVSWYQQALGQGPQFIFQYYEEEERQRGNFPDRFSGHQFPNYSSELNVNALLLGDSALYLCASTSDRVYEQYFGPGTRLTVT.

The V gene is TRBV9, the J gene TRBJ2-3, with 7 bases lining up with TRBD2. Germline values: CDR1 SGDLS, CDR2 YYNGEE. V was pared by 4 bases and J by 0 bases, with 11 bases of the junction left unmatched. This CDR3 is 17 amino acids long. The CDR3 region is CASSPQERRGSTDTQYF. The CDR3 DNA follows: TGTGCCAGCAGCCCTCAAGAAAGGCGGGGGAGCACAGATACGCAGTATTTT.

This rearrangement joins TRBV6-5 to TRBJ1-2, with 9 nucleotides matching TRBD1. J gave up 7 bases and V 10 bases, and 10 bases lay outside the gene matches. Germline assignment: CDR1 MNHEY and CDR2 SVGAGI. The CDR3 contains 13 residues. Here the CDR3 DNA reads TGTGCCACCGAATGGGACAGGGTGAGTGGCTACACCTTC. Amino acids: CATEWDRVSGYTF.

This chain connects TRBV19 to TRBJ1-5; 10 nucleotides agree with TRBD1. The germline CDR1 and CDR2 sequences are LNHDA and SQIVND (reference sequence). The CDR3 extends over 16 amino acids. J gave up 5 bases and V 5 bases, and 9 bases lay outside the gene matches. CDR3 DNA sequence: TGTGCCAGTAGTGTCGAGGACAGGGGGTTCTATCAGCCCCAGCATTTT. This sequence encodes CASSVEDRGFYQPQHF.

The V call is TRBV7-3, the J call TRBJ2-2; 8 bases are a match to TRBD2. There are 17 residues in the CDR3. Germline CDR1 SGHTA, CDR2 FQGTGA. The V and J ends lost 2 bases and 4 bases, in that order; junction bases with no gene match: 9. CDR3 in DNA: TGTGCCAGCAGCTTAGAGTCTAGCGGGCCGGGCACCGGGGAGCTGTTTTTT. It codes for CASSLESSGPGTGELFF.

There are many counts of this clone. This chain uses TRBV4-1 with TRBJ1-1; D is possibly TRBD1 (5 bases). The germline V gene encodes CDR1 MGHRA and CDR2 YSYEKL. The CDR3 extends over 13 amino acids. V lost 10 bases and J lost 1, with 13 bases in between. The CDR3 DNA sequence: TGCGCCACCAGTCGCGGGGGGAACACTGAAGCTTTCTTT. Translated, it gives CATSRGGNTEAFF.

The genes are TRBV15 and TRBJ2-1; 10 bases are shared with TRBD1. This CDR3 spans 15 amino acids. The V and J ends lost 8 bases and 12 bases, in that order; junction bases with no gene match: 16. Germline CDR1 LNHNV, CDR2 YYDKDF (reference sequence). The CDR3 sequence is CATGTGEFRTPRQFF. The DNA for the CDR3 is TGTGCCACCGGGACAGGGGAATTCAGAACCCCCAGGCAGTTCTTC.